The 21 T cell receptor beta chains reported below all come from one sample, sequenced in a study of shared clonotypes between healthy human individuals. The naive CD8 population came from CD45RO-negative cells selected for CCR7, without terminally differentiated effector memory CD45RA+ cells. This table comes from immunoSEQ multiplex PCR, and its TCRdb copy is limited to in-frame clones, with some not included. The repertoire consists of around 2.1 million clones, with around 93% occurring once and the leading ten covering about 1.5%. The sample consisted of naive CD8+ T cells from PBMCs. These receptors came from a young man in good health. Some clones in this sample may be carry-over from other donors' samples.

This CDR3 reads CASSPRQGEQPQHF. The DNA of the CDR3 is TGCGCCAGCAGCCCTCGACAGGGTGAACAGCCCCAGCATTTT. The genes are TRBV5-1 and TRBJ1-5; 7 bases agree with TRBD1. The germline CDR1 and CDR2 sequences are SGHRS and YFSETQ. The CDR3 has 14 residues. Trimming cost V 4 bases and J 7 bases; bases outside gene matches: 8.

This clone was seen only a few times. The chain uses TRBV5-4 and TRBJ1-1, with no clear D. V was trimmed by 0 bases and J by 4 bases, leaving 13 bases between them. Germline V lookup: CDR1 SGHNT, CDR2 YYREEE (reference sequence). The CDR3 has 15 amino acids. CDR3 in amino acids: CASSLEGIRSTEAFF. CDR3 bases: TGTGCCAGCAGCTTGGAAGGGATCAGGAGCACTGAAGCTTTCTTT.

DNA for the CDR3: TGTGCCAGTAGTACTGTGACAGGGGGGGGATCCTACGAGCAGTACTTC. This sequence encodes CASSTVTGGGSYEQYF. The rearrangement joins TRBV19 to TRBJ2-7, with 9 bases lining up with TRBD1. Germline CDR1 and CDR2: LNHDA and SQIVND (reference sequence). This CDR3 has 16 residues. Unmatched junction bases numbered 8, after V lost 4 bases and J lost 1 base.

This chain uses TRBV19 with TRBJ2-3, with D hard to call. With 5 bases removed from V and 4 bases from J, the gap between germline ends came to 16 bases. Germline V lookup: CDR1 LNHDA, CDR2 SQIVND (reference sequence). This CDR3 comprises 15 residues. The CDR3 is CASSPHRALADTQYF. In DNA, the CDR3 is TGTGCCAGTAGTCCACATCGGGCCCTAGCAGATACGCAGTATTTT.

The chain links TRBV2 to TRBJ2-7, with TRBD2 matching over 11 bases. Germline V lookup: CDR1 SNHLY, CDR2 FYNNEI. The CDR3 length is 17 residues. Germline trimming cut 5 bases from V and 3 bases from J; bases unmatched to any gene: 12. The CDR3 DNA sequence: TGTGCCAGCAGTCTCTCCCCCAGGCTAGCGGGAGGCTACGAGCAGTACTTC. It translates to CASSLSPRLAGGYEQYF.

The chain couples TRBV29-1 to TRBJ2-7, with 10 bases fitting TRBD2. Germline CDR1 SQVTM, CDR2 ANQGSEA. The CDR3 has 14 amino acids. Germline trimming cut 5 bases from V and 3 bases from J; bases unmatched to any gene: 7. The CDR3 coding sequence is TGCAGCGTTCGGAGCGGGAGGGATATCTACGAGCAGTACTTC. This gives the protein CSVRSGRDIYEQYF.

The chain links TRBV28 to TRBJ2-4; D is ambiguous. V was clipped by 5 bases and J by 9 bases, with 11 bases between them. This CDR3 comprises 12 residues. CDR1 and CDR2 (germline): MDHEN, SYDVKM. The CDR3, as DNA: TGTGCCAGCAGTCCTTCCCTGGGCATTCAGTACTTC. Protein: CASSPSLGIQYF.

CDR3 DNA sequence: TGTGCCAGCAGCTCGACGGCCTATGGCTACACCTTC. Translated: CASSSTAYGYTF. The V gene is TRBV5-6, the J gene TRBJ1-2; unclear D gene. From germline, CDR1 is SGHDT and CDR2 YYEEEE. This CDR3 spans 12 amino acids. With 3 bases removed from V and 4 bases from J, the gap between germline ends came to 7 bases.

The chain uses TRBV30 and TRBJ1-5, with D tentatively TRBD1 (5 bases). From germline, CDR1 is GTSNPN and CDR2 SVGIG (reference sequence). This CDR3 has 13 residues. Trimming pared 0 bases from V and 9 bases from J, leaving 12 bases between. In DNA, the CDR3 is TGTGCCTGGAGTGTAACGGGGGATGTGCCCCAGCATTTT. The encoded protein is CAWSVTGDVPQHF. Using reference TRBV30 and TRBJ1-5 for the parts outside the CDR3, the full variable domain is SQTIHQWPATLVQPVGSPLSLECTVEGTSNPNLYWYRQAAGRGLQLLFYSVGIGQISSEVPQNLSASRPQDRQFILSSKKLLLSDSGFYLCAWSVTGDVPQHFGDGTRLSIL.

The V and J genes are TRBV18 and TRBJ2-7; D uncertain. Germline assignment: CDR1 KGHSH and CDR2 LQKENI. The CDR3 is made up of 13 amino acids. V lost 5 bases, J lost 3 bases, and 11 bases lay in between. The CDR3 spells CASSLRTDYEQYF. The CDR3 bases are TGTGCCAGCTCATTACGGACCGACTACGAGCAGTACTTC.

This clone came up a few times. The rearrangement uses TRBV14 and TRBJ1-4; D is ambiguous. The CDR3 has 13 amino acids. The V end lost 10 bases, the J end lost 0 bases, and 9 bases lay between the germline ends. Germline V gene data show CDR1 as SGHDN and CDR2 as FVKESK. CDR3 sequence reads: CATNSATNEKLFF. CDR3 nucleotide sequence: TGTGCCACCAACAGTGCAACTAATGAAAAACTGTTTTTT.

This clone was detected only once. The chain couples TRBV7-2 to TRBJ2-5; TRBD1 is a possible D gene (5 bases). The V end was cut by 2 bases, the J end by 5 bases, with 12 bases between. CDR1 and CDR2 (germline): SGHTA, FQGNSA. The CDR3 is made up of 14 amino acids. The CDR3 here is CASSLSAGLETQYF. The CDR3 DNA sequence: TGTGCCAGCAGCTTATCTGCAGGGCTGGAGACCCAGTACTTC.

In the case of this clone: A read error may explain this, as a much larger clone is one base away. This sample also contains other DNA sequences that code for the same CDR3. The V call is TRBV19, the J call TRBJ1-5; D perhaps matches TRBD1 (5 bases). Germline lookup yields CDR1 LNHDA and CDR2 SQIVND (reference sequence). V lost 3 bases and J lost 1, with 7 bases in between. The CDR3 consists of 14 residues. The CDR3 sequence: CASSIRGSNQPQHF. CDR3 sequence (DNA): TGTGCCAGTAGTATCCGGGGCAGCAATCAGCCCCAGCATTTT. Full variable domain (outside the CDR3, taken from reference TRBV19 and TRBJ1-5): DGGITQSPKYLFRKEGQNVTLSCEQNLNHDAMYWYRQDPGQGLRLIYYSQIVNDFQKGDIAEGYSVSREKKESFPLTVTSAQKNPTAFYLCASSIRGSNQPQHFGDGTRLSIL.

The chain uses TRBV27 and TRBJ2-1; 9 bases line up with TRBD1. Germline V gene lookup returns CDR1 MNHEY and CDR2 SMNVEV (reference sequence). Losses at the gene ends were 4 bases for V and 6 bases for J; bases not matched to a gene: 4. The CDR3 sequence is 14 residues long. CDR3 sequence reads: CASSSTGGFNEQFF. In DNA form, the CDR3 reads TGTGCCAGCAGTTCTACAGGGGGCTTCAATGAGCAGTTCTTC.

The CDR3 DNA follows: TGTGCCAGCAGCTTACAGGGTCGCGGCGCAGATACGCAGTATTTT. This codes for CASSLQGRGADTQYF. The chain uses TRBV7-3 and TRBJ2-3, with a possible D match to TRBD1 (5 bases). This CDR3 comprises 15 residues. Germline CDR1 reads SGHTA; CDR2 reads FQGTGA. Trimming pared 2 bases from V and 4 bases from J, leaving 13 bases between.

This clone appeared once. V is TRBV6-1 and J is TRBJ2-1; perhaps D is TRBD1 or TRBD2 (5 bases each). From germline, CDR1 is MNHNS and CDR2 SASEGT. V lost 4 bases and J 7 bases, leaving 14 bases between the germline ends. This CDR3 region has 14 residues. DNA for the CDR3: TGTGCCAGCAGTGTCGGGACCACGGGTAATGAGCAGTTCTTC. Protein: CASSVGTTGNEQFF.

The chain combines TRBV4-2 with TRBJ1-1, with D possibly TRBD1 on 5 matching bases. This CDR3 has 12 residues. V was trimmed by 1 base and J by 8 bases, leaving 8 bases between them. The germline V gene encodes CDR1 LGHNA and CDR2 YNFKEQ. The CDR3 DNA is TGTGCCAGCAGCCAAGGGGGCAGGGAAGCTTTCTTT. Its protein product is CASSQGGREAFF.

The rearrangement joins TRBV6-5 to TRBJ2-3, with 8 positions matching TRBD1. The length of the CDR3 is 15 residues. Germline trimming cut 4 bases from V and 2 bases from J; bases unmatched to any gene: 5. The germline gives CDR1 MNHEY, CDR2 SVGAGI. CDR3 loop: CASSWGQAYTDTQYF. CDR3 DNA: TGTGCCAGCAGTTGGGGACAGGCTTACACAGATACGCAGTATTTT.

The chain combines TRBV7-3 with TRBJ2-1; 9 nucleotides agree with TRBD1. CDR3 size: 15 residues. The J segment lost 6 bases and the V segment lost 4 bases, leaving 7 bases of the junction unmatched. Germline CDR1 reads SGHTA; CDR2 reads FQGTGA. CDR3 nucleotides: TGTGCCAGCAGCTGGACCGGGACAGGGTCCAATGAGCAGTTCTTC. This sequence encodes CASSWTGTGSNEQFF. The full variable domain, with the rest looked up from reference TRBV7-3 and TRBJ2-1, is GAGVSQTPSNKVTEKGKYVELRCDPISGHTALYWYRQSLGQGPEFLIYFQGTGAADDSGLPNDRFFAVRPEGSVSTLKIQRTERGDSAVYLCASSWTGTGSNEQFFGPGTRLTVL.

The V call is TRBV27, the J call TRBJ2-7; 7 bases are a match to TRBD1. The CDR3 covers 14 residues. Germline V gene lookup returns CDR1 MNHEY and CDR2 SMNVEV (reference sequence). Losses at the gene ends were 5 bases for V and 5 bases for J; bases not matched to a gene: 9. The CDR3 here is CASSLRDSGDEQYF. CDR3 bases: TGTGCCAGCAGTCTCCGGGACAGCGGAGACGAGCAGTACTTC.

The gene calls are TRBV4-1 and TRBJ1-4; D may be TRBD1 (6 bases). The length of the CDR3 is 16 residues. CDR1 MGHRA and CDR2 YSYEKL come from the germline V gene. V shed 3 bases and J shed 4 bases, with 15 bases lying between them. CDR3 DNA sequence: TGCGCCAGCAGCCAGGAACCGGGACACCGTAATGAAAAACTGTTTTTT. This gives the protein CASSQEPGHRNEKLFF.